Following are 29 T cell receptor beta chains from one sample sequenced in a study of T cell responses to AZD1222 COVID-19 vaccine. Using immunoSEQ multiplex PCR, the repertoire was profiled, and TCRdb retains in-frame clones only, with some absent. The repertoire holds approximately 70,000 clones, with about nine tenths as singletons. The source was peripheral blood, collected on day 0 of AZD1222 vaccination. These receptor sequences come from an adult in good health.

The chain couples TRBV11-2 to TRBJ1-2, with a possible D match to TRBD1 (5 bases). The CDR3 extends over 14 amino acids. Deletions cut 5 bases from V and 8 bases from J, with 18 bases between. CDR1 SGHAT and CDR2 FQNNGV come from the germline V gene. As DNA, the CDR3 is TGTGCCAGCAGCGTTGACAGTTTCGGGGACGGCTACACCTTC. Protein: CASSVDSFGDGYTF. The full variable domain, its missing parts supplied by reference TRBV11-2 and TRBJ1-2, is EAGVAQSPRYKIIEKRQSVAFWCNPISGHATLYWYQQILGQGPKLLIQFQNNGVVDDSQLPKDRFSAERLKGVDSTLKIQPAKLEDSAVYLCASSVDSFGDGYTFGSGTRLTVV.

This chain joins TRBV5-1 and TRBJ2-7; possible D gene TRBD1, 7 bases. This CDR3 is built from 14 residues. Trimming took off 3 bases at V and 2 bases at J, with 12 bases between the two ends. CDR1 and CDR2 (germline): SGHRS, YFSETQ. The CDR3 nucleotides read TGCGCCAGCAGCTCGGAGGGGGCCCCCTACGAGCAGTACTTC. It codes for CASSSEGAPYEQYF.

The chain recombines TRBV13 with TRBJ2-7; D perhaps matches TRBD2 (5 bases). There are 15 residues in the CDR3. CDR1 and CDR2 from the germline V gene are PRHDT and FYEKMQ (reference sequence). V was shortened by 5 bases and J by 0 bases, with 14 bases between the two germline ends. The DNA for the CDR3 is TGTGCCAGCAGCCCCCTGACGGGATTCTCCTACGAGCAGTACTTC. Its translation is CASSPLTGFSYEQYF. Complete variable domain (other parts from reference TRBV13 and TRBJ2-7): AAGVIQSPRHLIKEKRETATLKCYPIPRHDTVYWYQQGPGQDPQFLISFYEKMQSDKGSIPDRFSAQQFSDYHSELNMSSLELGDSALYFCASSPLTGFSYEQYFGPGTRLTVT.

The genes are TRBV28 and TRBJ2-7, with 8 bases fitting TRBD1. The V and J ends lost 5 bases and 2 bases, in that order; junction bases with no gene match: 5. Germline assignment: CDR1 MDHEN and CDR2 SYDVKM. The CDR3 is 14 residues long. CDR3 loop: CASSVQGDTYEQYF. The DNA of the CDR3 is TGTGCCAGCAGTGTACAGGGGGATACCTACGAGCAGTACTTC.

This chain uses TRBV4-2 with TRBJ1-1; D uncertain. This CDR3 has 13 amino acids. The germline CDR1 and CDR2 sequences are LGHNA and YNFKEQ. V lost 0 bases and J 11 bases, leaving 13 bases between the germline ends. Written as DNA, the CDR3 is TGTGCCAGCAGCCAAGATTATTCGGGTTGGGCTTTCTTT. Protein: CASSQDYSGWAFF.

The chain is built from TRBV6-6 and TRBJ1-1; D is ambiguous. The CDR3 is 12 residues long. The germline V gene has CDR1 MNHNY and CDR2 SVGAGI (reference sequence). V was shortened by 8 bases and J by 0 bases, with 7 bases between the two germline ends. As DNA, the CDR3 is TGTGCCAGCGGGTTCATGAACACTGAAGCTTTCTTT. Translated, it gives CASGFMNTEAFF.

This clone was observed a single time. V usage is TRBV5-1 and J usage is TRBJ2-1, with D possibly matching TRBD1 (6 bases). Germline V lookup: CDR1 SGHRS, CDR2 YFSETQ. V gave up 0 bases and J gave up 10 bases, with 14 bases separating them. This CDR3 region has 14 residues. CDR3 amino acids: CASSLEGGYREQFF. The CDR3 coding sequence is TGCGCCAGCAGCTTGGAAGGGGGTTACAGGGAGCAGTTCTTC.

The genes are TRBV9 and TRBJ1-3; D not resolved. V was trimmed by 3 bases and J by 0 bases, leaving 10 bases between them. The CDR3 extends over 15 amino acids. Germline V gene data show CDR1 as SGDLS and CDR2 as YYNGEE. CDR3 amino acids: CASSAGASSGNTIYF. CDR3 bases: TGTGCCAGCAGCGCAGGCGCAAGCTCTGGAAACACCATATATTTT.

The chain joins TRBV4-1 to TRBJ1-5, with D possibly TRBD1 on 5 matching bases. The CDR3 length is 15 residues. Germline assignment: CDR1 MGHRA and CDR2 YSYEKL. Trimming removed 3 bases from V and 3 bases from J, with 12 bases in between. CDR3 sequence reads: CASSQTGTFNQPQHF. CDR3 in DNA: TGCGCCAGCAGCCAGACCGGGACCTTCAATCAGCCCCAGCATTTT.

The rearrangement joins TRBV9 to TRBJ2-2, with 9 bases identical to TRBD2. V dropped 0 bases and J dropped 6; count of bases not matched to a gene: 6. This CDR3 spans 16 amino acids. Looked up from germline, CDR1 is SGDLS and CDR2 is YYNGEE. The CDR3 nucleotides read TGTGCCAGCAGCGTAGTAGCGGGGGCGAGGGCCGGGGAGCTGTTTTTT. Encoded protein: CASSVVAGARAGELFF.

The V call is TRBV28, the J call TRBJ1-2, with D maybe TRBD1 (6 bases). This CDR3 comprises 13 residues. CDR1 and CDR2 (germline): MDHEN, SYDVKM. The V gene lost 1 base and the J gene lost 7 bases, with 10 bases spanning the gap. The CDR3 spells CASSLSGAGGYTF. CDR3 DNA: TGTGCCAGCAGTTTATCAGGGGCGGGTGGCTACACCTTC.

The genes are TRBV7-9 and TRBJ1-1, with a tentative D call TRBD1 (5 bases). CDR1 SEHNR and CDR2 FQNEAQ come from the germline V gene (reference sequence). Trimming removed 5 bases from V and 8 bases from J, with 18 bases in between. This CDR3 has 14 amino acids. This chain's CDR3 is CASSILTEIQEAFF. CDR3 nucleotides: TGTGCCAGCAGCATCCTGACAGAGATACAAGAAGCTTTCTTT.

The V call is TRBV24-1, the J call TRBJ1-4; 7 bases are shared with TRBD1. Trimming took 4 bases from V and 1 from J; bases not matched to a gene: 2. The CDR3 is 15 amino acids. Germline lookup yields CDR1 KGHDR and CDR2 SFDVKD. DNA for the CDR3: TGTGCCACCAGTGACCGGGACAGAACTAATGAAAAACTGTTTTTT. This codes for CATSDRDRTNEKLFF.

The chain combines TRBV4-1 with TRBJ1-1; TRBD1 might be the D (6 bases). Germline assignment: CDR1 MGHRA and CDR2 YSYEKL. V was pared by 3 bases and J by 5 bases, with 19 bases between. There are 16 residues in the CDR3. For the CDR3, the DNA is TGCGCCAGCAGCCATGCGGGACACTCGGGGAGTACTGAAGCTTTCTTT. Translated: CASSHAGHSGSTEAFF.

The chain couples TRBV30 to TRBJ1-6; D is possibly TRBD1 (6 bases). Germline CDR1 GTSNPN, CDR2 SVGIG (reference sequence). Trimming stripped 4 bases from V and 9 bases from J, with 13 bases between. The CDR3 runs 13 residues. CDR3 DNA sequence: TGTGCCTGGATGCGGGACACAGGTTCACCCCTCCACTTT. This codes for CAWMRDTGSPLHF.

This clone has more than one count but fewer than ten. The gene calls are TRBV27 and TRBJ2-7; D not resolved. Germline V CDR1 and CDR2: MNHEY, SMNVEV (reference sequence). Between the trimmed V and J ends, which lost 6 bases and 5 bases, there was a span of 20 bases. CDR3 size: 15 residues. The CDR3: CASSPSDWEGHEQYF. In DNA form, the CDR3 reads TGTGCCAGCAGCCCCTCGGATTGGGAAGGCCACGAGCAGTACTTC.

The CDR3 region has the DNA TGTGCCAGCAGCTTAGTGAGGGGGAGGGCTGAAGCTTTCTTT. This codes for CASSLVRGRAEAFF. The chain links TRBV7-9 to TRBJ1-1, with D tentatively TRBD1 (6 bases). This CDR3 comprises 14 residues. Per the germline V gene, CDR1 is SEHNR and CDR2 is FQNEAQ (reference sequence). Trimming cost V 1 base and J 6 bases, with 12 bases left between them.

CDR3 DNA sequence: TGTGCCTGGATCCTGCCCCGGCAGGCCGCCGGGGAGCTGTTTTTT. This gives the protein CAWILPRQAAGELFF. The chain couples TRBV30 to TRBJ2-2, with D uncertain. Germline V gene lookup returns CDR1 GTSNPN and CDR2 SVGIG (reference sequence). Trimming pared 4 bases from V and 6 bases from J, leaving 18 bases between. CDR3 length equals 15 residues.

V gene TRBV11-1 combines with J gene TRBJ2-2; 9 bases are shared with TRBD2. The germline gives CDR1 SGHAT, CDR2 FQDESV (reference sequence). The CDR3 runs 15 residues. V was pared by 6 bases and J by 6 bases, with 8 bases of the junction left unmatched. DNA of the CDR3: TGTGCCAGCAGAGTTAGCGGGGGAGTTGCCGGGGAGCTGTTTTTT. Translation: CASRVSGGVAGELFF.

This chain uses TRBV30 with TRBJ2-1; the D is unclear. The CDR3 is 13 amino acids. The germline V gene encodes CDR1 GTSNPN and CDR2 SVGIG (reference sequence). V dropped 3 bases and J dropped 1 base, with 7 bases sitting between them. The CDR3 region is CAWRSRSYNEQFF. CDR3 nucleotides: TGTGCCTGGAGGAGTAGGTCCTACAATGAGCAGTTCTTC.

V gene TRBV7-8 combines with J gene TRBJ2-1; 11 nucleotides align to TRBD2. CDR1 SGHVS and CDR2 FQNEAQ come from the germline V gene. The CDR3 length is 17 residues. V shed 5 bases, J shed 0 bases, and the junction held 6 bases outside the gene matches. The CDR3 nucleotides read TGTGCCAGCAGCCTTTACACTAGCGGGAGCTCCTACAATGAGCAGTTCTTC. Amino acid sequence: CASSLYTSGSSYNEQFF.

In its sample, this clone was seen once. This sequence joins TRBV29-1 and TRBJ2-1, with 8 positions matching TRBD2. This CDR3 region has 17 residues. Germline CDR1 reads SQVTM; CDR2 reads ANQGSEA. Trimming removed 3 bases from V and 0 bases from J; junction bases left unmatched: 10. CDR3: CSVELAGTFYSYNEQFF. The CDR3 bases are TGCAGCGTTGAGTTAGCGGGAACCTTTTACTCCTACAATGAGCAGTTCTTC.

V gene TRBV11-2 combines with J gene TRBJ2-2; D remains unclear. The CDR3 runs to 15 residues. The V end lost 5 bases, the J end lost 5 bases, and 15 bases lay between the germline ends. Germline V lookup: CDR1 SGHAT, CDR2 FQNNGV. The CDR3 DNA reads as TGTGCCAGCAGCATGACCAGTATGGGGACCGGGGAGCTGTTTTTT. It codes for CASSMTSMGTGELFF. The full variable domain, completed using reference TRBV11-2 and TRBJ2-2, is EAGVAQSPRYKIIEKRQSVAFWCNPISGHATLYWYQQILGQGPKLLIQFQNNGVVDDSQLPKDRFSAERLKGVDSTLKIQPAKLEDSAVYLCASSMTSMGTGELFFGEGSRLTVL.

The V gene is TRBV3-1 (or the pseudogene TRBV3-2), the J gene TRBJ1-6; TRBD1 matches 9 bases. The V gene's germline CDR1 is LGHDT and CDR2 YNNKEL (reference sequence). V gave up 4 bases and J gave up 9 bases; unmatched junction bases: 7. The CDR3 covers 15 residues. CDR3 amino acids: CASSPQGAFGSPLHF. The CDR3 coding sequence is TGTGCCAGCAGCCCACAGGGGGCTTTTGGTTCACCCCTCCACTTT.

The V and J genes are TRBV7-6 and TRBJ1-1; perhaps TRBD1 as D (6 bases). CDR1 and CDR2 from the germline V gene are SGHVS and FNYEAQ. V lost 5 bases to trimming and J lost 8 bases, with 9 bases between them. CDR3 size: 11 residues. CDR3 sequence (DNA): TGTGCCAGCAGCCTTCAGGGGGAAGCTTTCTTT. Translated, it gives CASSLQGEAFF.

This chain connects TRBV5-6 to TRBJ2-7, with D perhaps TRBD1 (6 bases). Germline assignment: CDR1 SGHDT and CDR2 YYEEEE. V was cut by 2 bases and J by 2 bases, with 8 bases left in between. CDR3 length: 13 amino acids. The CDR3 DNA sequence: TGTGCCAGCAGCTTCCAGGGGCCCTACGAGCAGTACTTC. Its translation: CASSFQGPYEQYF.

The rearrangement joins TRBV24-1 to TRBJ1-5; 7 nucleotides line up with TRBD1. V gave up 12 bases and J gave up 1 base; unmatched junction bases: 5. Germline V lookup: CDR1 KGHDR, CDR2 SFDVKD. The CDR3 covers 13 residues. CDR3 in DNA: TGTGCCTCCTCAGGGGGAAGCAATCAGCCCCAGCATTTT. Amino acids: CASSGGSNQPQHF.

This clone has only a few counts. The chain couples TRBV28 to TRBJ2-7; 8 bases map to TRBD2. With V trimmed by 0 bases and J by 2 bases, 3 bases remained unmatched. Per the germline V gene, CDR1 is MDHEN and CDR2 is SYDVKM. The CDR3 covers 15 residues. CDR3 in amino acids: CASSLWSGGTYEQYF. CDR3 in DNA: TGTGCCAGCAGTTTATGGAGCGGGGGAACCTACGAGCAGTACTTC.

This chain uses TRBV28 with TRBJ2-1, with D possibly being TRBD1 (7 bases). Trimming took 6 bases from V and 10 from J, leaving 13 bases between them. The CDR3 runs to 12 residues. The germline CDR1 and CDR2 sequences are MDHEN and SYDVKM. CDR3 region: CASRRDRGEQFF. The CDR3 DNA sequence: TGTGCCAGCAGGCGGGACAGAGGGGAGCAGTTCTTC.